These 2 T cell receptor beta chains were sequenced from one sample in a study of CD8 T cells in ankylosing spondylitis. Study-wide results and caveats: One TCR beta motif, made up of eight highly homologous variants, appeared characteristic of ankylosing spondylitis blood.

These receptors have no identified antigens. TCRdb itself ran the 5' RACE reads through MiXCR, one entry per CDR3 protein. The table has around 440,000 distinct CDR3 sequences, approximately 17% seen once. The sequencing input was blood, either unsorted or a sorted T cell fraction (not recorded which). These receptors all come from a male donor with ankylosing spondylitis.

This chain uses TRBV30 with TRBJ1-5; 8 bases are a match to TRBD1. The CDR3 extends over 15 amino acids. Losses at the gene ends were 3 bases for V and 1 base for J; bases not matched to a gene: 5. Germline CDR1 is GTSNPN and CDR2 is SVGIG (reference sequence). CDR3 nucleotides: TGTGCCTGGAGCCAGGGACAGGCGAGCAATCAGCCCCAGCATTTT. It codes for CAWSQGQASNQPQHF.

The chain is built from TRBV6-1 and TRBJ1-2, with a possible D match to TRBD1 (6 bases). CDR1 is MNHNS and CDR2 is SASEGT in the germline V gene. The length of the CDR3 is 14 residues. V lost 5 bases to trimming and J lost 4 bases, with 14 bases between them. This CDR3 reads CASSRSRDIYGYTF. CDR3 in DNA: TGTGCCAGCAGTCGGAGCCGGGACATCTATGGCTACACCTTC.